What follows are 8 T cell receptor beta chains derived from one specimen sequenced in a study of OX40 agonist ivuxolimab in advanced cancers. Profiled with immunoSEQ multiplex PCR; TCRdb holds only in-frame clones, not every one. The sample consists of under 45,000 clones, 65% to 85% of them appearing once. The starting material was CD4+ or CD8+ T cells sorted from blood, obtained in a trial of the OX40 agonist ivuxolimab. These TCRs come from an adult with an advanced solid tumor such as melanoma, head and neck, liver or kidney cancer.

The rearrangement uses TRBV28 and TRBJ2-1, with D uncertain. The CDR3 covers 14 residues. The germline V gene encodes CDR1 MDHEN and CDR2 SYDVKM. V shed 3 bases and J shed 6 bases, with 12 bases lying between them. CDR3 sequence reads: CASSFDASINEQFF. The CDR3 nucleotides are TGTGCCAGCAGTTTTGACGCCTCAATCAATGAGCAGTTCTTC. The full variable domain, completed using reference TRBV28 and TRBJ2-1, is DVKVTQSSRYLVKRTGEKVFLECVQDMDHENMFWYRQDPGLGLRLIYFSYDVKMKEKGDIPEGYSVSREKKERFSLILESASTNQTSMYLCASSFDASINEQFFGPGTRLTVL.

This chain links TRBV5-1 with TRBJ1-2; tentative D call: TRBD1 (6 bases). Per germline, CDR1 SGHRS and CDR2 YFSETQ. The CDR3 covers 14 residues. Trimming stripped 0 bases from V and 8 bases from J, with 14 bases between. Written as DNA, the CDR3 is TGCGCCAGCAGCTTGGGACAGGCCACCTTAGGCTACACCTTC. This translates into CASSLGQATLGYTF.

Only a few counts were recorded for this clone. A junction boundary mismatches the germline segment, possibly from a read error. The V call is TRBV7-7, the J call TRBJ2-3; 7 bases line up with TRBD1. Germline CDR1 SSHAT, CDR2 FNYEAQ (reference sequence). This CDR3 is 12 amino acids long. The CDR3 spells CASSPGGDTQYF. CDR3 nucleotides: TGTGCTAGCAGCCCAGGGGGAGATACGCAGTATTTT.

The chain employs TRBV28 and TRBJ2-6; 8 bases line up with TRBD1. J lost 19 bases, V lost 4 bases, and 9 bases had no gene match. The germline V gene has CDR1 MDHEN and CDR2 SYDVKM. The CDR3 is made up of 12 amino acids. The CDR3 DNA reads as TGTGCCAGCAGTTCCTTGGACAGGGTGAGCACTTTC. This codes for CASSSLDRVSTF.

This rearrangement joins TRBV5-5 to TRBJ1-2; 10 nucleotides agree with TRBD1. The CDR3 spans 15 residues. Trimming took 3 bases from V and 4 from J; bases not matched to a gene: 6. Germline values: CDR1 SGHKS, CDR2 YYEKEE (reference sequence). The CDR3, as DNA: TGTGCCAGCAGCTCACCGGACAGGGGGATCTATGGCTACACCTTC. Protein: CASSSPDRGIYGYTF.

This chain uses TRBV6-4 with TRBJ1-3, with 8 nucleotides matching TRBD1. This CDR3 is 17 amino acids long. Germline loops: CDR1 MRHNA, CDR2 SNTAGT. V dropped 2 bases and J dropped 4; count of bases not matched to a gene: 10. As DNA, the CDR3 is TGTGCCAGCAGTGACGCGGACAGGGTCTGGTCGGGAAACACCATATATTTT. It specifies CASSDADRVWSGNTIYF.

DNA for the CDR3: TGTGCCAGCAGCGTACAAGGGGAAAAGAACACTGAAGCTTTCTTT. It is translated as CASSVQGEKNTEAFF. The chain recombines TRBV4-2 with TRBJ1-1, with D possibly being TRBD1 (5 bases). CDR3 length equals 15 residues. The germline CDR1 and CDR2 sequences are LGHNA and YNFKEQ. The V gene lost 5 bases and the J gene lost 1 base, with 14 bases spanning the gap.

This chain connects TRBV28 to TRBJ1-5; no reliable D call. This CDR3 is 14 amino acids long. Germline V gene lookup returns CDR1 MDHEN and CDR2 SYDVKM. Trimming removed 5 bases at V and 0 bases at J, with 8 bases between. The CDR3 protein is CASSVGYSNQPQHF. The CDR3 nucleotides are TGTGCCAGCAGTGTAGGGTATAGCAATCAGCCCCAGCATTTT.